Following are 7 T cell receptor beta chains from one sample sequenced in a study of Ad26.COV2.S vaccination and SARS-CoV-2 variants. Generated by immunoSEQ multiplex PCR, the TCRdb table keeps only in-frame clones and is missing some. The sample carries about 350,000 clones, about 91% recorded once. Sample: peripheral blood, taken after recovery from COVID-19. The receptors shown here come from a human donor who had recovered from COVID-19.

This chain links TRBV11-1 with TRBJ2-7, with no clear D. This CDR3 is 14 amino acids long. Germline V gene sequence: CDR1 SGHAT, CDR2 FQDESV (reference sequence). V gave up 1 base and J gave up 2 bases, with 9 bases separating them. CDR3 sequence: CASSLDEGPYEQYF. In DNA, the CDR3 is TGTGCCAGCAGCTTAGATGAAGGGCCCTACGAGCAGTACTTC.

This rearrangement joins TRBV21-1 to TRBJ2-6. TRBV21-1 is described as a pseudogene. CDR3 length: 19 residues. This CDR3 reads CASSNLHRALERGANVLTF. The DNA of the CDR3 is TGTGCCAGCAGCAACCTTCACCGGGCCCTTGAAAGGGGGGCCAACGTCCTGACTTTC.

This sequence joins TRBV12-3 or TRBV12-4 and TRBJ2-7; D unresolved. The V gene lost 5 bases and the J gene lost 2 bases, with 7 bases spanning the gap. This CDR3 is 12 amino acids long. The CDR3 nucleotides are TGTGCCAGCAGTGACGGAACCTACGAGCAGTACTTC. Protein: CASSDGTYEQYF.

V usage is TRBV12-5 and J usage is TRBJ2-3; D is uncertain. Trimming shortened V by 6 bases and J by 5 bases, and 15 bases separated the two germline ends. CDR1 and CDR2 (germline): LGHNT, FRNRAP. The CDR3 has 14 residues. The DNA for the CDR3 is TGTGCTAGTGGGTACCCCAGCCTGTTAGATACGCAGTATTTT. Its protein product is CASGYPSLLDTQYF.

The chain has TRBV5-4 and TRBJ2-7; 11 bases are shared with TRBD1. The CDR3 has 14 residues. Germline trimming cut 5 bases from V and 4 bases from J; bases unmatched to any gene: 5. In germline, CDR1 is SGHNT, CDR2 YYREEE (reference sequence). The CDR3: CASSFGTGGYEQYF. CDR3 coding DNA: TGTGCCAGCAGTTTTGGGACAGGGGGATACGAGCAGTACTTC. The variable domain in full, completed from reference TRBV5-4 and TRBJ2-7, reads ETGVTQSPTHLIKTRGQQVTLRCSSQSGHNTVSWYQQALGQGPQFIFQYYREEENGRGNFPPRFSGLQFPNYSSELNVNALELDDSALYLCASSFGTGGYEQYFGPGTRLTVT.

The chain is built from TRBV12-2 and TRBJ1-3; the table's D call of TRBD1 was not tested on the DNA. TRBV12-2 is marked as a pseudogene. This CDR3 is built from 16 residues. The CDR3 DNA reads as TGTGCAAGTCGCCCCCAGGCAGGGAAGTCTGGAAACACCATATATTTT. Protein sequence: CASRPQAGKSGNTIYF.

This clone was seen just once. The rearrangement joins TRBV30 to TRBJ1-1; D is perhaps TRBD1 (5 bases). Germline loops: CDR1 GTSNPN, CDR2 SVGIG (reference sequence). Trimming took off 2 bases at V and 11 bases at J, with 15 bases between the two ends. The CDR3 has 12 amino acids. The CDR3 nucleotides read TGTGCCTGGAGTTCCCCCGGGGGGTCGGCTTTCTTT. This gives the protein CAWSSPGGSAFF.